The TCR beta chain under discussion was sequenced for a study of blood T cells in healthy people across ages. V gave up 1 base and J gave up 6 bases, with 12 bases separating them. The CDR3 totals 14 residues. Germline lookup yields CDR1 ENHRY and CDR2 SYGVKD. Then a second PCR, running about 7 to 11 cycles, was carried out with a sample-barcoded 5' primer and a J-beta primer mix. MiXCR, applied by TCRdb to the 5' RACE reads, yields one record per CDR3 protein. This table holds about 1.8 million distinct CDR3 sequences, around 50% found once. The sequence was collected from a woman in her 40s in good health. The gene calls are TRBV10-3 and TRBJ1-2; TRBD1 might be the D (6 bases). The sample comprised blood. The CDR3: CAISEYGGADGYTF. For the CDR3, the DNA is TGTGCCATCAGTGAGTATGGGGGCGCGGATGGCTACACCTTC.